These T cell receptor beta chains were read from a single sample in a study of T-cell reconstitution after alpha-beta-depleted transplantation in children. TCRdb re-analysed the PCR reads in MiXCR, keeping a single row per CDR3 protein. The repertoire holds 900,000 or so distinct CDR3 sequences, roughly 16% seen once, with 5% in the top ten. The material sequenced was PBMCs, mostly from graft donor cells, taken 360 days after TCRalphabeta/CD19-depleted stem cell transplant. The receptors originated from a male patient aged 10-17 years who had a stem cell transplant for acute lymphoblastic leukemia, so the T cells may come from the graft donor. CDR3s include the opening cysteine and the closing phenylalanine or tryptophan. D genes are given only for firm matches. Rows may omit the clone size; those that give it use once, few, many or a size class.

abundance,d_gene,j_gene,v_gene,CDR3nt,CDR3aa
NA,NA,TRBJ2-7,TRBV29-1,TGCAGCGTTGAGGGTGGTGTAAGGGGTTACGAGCAGTACTTC,CSVEGGVRGYEQYF
few,NA,TRBJ1-3,TRBV20-1,TGCAGTGCTGGGGGGGGGTCTGGAAACACCATATATTTT,CSAGGGSGNTIYF
few,NA,TRBJ1-1,TRBV6-5,TGTGCCAGCAGTTACTCGGTAACAGGCCCTGAAGCTTTCTTT,CASSYSVTGPEAFF
NA,TRBD2,TRBJ2-5,TRBV28,TGTGCCAGCAGTTTAGGGACTAGCGGGAGAAAGACCCAGTACTTC,CASSLGTSGRKTQYF
once,TRBD1,TRBJ2-3,TRBV20-1,TGCAGTGCTCGATCCCGGGACAGAAGGGCGGATACGCAGTATTTT,CSARSRDRRADTQYF
NA,TRBD2,TRBJ2-3,TRBV5-1,TGCGCCAGCAGCTTGGTTCTAGCGGGAGGGCGAGATACGCAGTATTTT,CASSLVLAGGRDTQYF
few,NA,TRBJ2-7,TRBV10-3,TGTGCCATCAGTCGGGTTGGGGACACCCCGAGCTACGAGCAGTACTTC,CAISRVGDTPSYEQYF
NA,TRBD2,TRBJ2-1,TRBV20-1,TGCAGTGGGAACGGACTAGCGGGAGGACGATCCTACAATGAGCAGTTCTTC,CSGNGLAGGRSYNEQFF
NA,NA,TRBJ2-1,TRBV7-9,TGTGCCAGCAGCTTAAAGGCCAGGAAGGGCAATGAGCAGTTCTTC,CASSLKARKGNEQFF
few,TRBD1,TRBJ2-7,TRBV15,TGTGCCACCAGCAGAGATCTTGGGACAGGGGATCCGAGGAGAGTCTTC,CATSRDLGTGDPRRVF
NA,TRBD1,TRBJ1-5,TRBV7-2,TGTGCCAGCAGTCTCGACAGGGCGAATCCGCCCCAGCATTTT,CASSLDRANPPQHF
many,TRBD2,TRBJ2-7,TRBV5-1,TGCGCCAGCATCGGACTAGCGGGAGGTAGTTACGAGCAGTACTTC,CASIGLAGGSYEQYF
NA,NA,TRBJ2-7,TRBV4-2,TGTGCCAGCAGCCAAGGCGGGAATTTTTACTACGAGCAGTACTTC,CASSQGGNFYYEQYF
few,TRBD2,TRBJ2-7,TRBV12-3/TRBV12-4,TGTGCCAGCAGACCCGGACTAGCGGCCGAGCAGTACTTC,CASRPGLAAEQYF